The clone carrying this T cell receptor beta chain was found a few times. Its antigen is unknown. This record comes from a study of regulatory T cells in long-lasting Graves disease. Study-level findings and limits: Persistent-disease Graves' patients showed less TCR diversity than new cases.

Time point defined: newly diagnosed GD, antithyroid drugs for less than 3 months. TCR sequences were obtained from RNA taken from PBMCs. The authors built TCR beta libraries using iRepertoire HTBI primers and Arm-PCR of CDR3 regions. TCRdb reanalysed the multiplex PCR reads using MiXCR and keeps one entry per CDR3 protein. The sample includes hundreds of thousands of distinct CDR3 sequences, roughly 15% seen only once; the top ten take 25%. This CDR3 is 20 amino acids long. The J segment lost 1 base and the V segment lost 5 bases, leaving 17 bases of the junction unmatched. Germline V gives CDR1 SGHTA, CDR2 FQGTGA. Another study also made use of these data, one on T cells in Graves' hyperthyroidism and ophthalmopathy. From that study: The study used the HTBI primer set for a first-round RT-PCR of the TCR CDR3.

The V call is TRBV7-3, the J call TRBJ2-2; 9 bases map to TRBD1. Sequenced here: peripheral blood mononuclear cells (PBMCs), sampled at new diagnosis, from a patient treated with antithyroid drugs. The sequence was collected from a woman aged 35-65 years with Graves disease. As DNA, the CDR3 is TGTGCCAGCAGCCCGATAGGTTGGGACAGGGTGAAAAGGAACACCGGGGAGCTGTTTTTT. It yields the protein CASSPIGWDRVKRNTGELFF. The full variable domain, its missing parts supplied by reference TRBV7-3 and TRBJ2-2, is GAGVSQTPSNKVTEKGKYVELRCDPISGHTALYWYRQSLGQGPEFLIYFQGTGAADDSGLPNDRFFAVRPEGSVSTLKIQRTERGDSAVYLCASSPIGWDRVKRNTGELFFGEGSRLTVL.